This T cell receptor (beta chain) was found in a study of CD8 T cells in Susac syndrome. Study results and caveats: The study's TCR sequencing and HLA analysis covered a relatively small number of individuals, and the study acknowledged this.

V trimming: 5 bases; J trimming: 5 bases; junction bases outside the gene matches: 9. In germline, CDR1 is SGHAT, CDR2 FQDESV (reference sequence). The CDR3 contains 15 residues. RNA, at about 0.5 to 1 ug, was reverse transcribed with random hexamers. A multiplex approach, immunoSEQ multiplex PCR, amplified TCR beta CDR3 across 54 Vbeta and 13 Jbeta. TCRdb re-called the immunoSEQ multiplex PCR reads through MiXCR, storing one row per CDR3 protein. This table holds approximately 300,000 distinct CDR3 sequences, about nine tenths found once. A note on this clonotype: Antigen unknown.

Stable or active relapsing-remitting multiple sclerosis, untreated and meeting revised McDonald criteria, defined the controls. The TEMRA cells underwent FACS enrichment, while the CD8+ and CD4+ T cells underwent negative isolation. This clonotype was sampled from a human donor with multiple sclerosis. The chain joins TRBV11-1 to TRBJ2-4, with 7 bases aligning to TRBD2. Material for sequencing was CD8+ T cells from PBMCs. CDR3 bases: TGTGCCAGCAGCCCACGGGAGGCCTTACAAAACATTCAGTACTTC. Translating gives CASSPREALQNIQYF.